The 21 T cell receptor beta chains below were found in one sample sequenced in a study of shared clonotypes between healthy human individuals. The naive CD8 population came from CD45RO-negative cells selected for CCR7, without terminally differentiated effector memory CD45RA+ cells. TCRdb keeps only in-frame clones here, not all; method: immunoSEQ multiplex PCR. This repertoire shows 2 million to 2.5 million clones, about 93% found once; its top ten account for around 1.7%. The sequenced material came from naive CD8+ T cells from PBMCs. These receptors all stem from a young man in good health. Some clones in this sample may be carry-over from other donors' samples.

V gene TRBV6-1 combines with J gene TRBJ1-5, with D tentatively TRBD1 (6 bases). With 3 bases removed from V and 1 base from J, the gap between germline ends came to 10 bases. Germline V lookup: CDR1 MNHNS, CDR2 SASEGT. The CDR3 sequence is 15 residues long. The CDR3 coding sequence is TGTGCCAGCAGTGACAGGGGATCCAGCAATCAGCCCCAGCATTTT. Its protein is CASSDRGSSNQPQHF.

The rearrangement joins TRBV2 to TRBJ2-7; perhaps TRBD1 as D (6 bases). This CDR3 is built from 15 residues. Germline values: CDR1 SNHLY, CDR2 FYNNEI. V was trimmed by 3 bases and J by 4 bases, leaving 16 bases between them. CDR3 loop: CASSDLPGQIYEQYF. CDR3 bases: TGTGCCAGCAGTGACCTCCCCGGACAGATTTACGAGCAGTACTTC.

V gene TRBV30 combines with J gene TRBJ1-2, with a possible D match to TRBD1 (6 bases). Germline V CDR1 and CDR2: GTSNPN, SVGIG (reference sequence). V was shortened by 3 bases and J by 2 bases, with 10 bases between the two germline ends. The CDR3 spans 13 residues. CDR3 sequence (DNA): TGTGCCTGGAGAGAAACAGGGAACTATGGCTACACCTTC. Its translation: CAWRETGNYGYTF.

The rearrangement joins TRBV7-3 to TRBJ2-3; TRBD2 aligns across 8 bases. V shed 5 bases, J shed 0 bases, and the junction held 10 bases outside the gene matches. The CDR3 runs 17 residues. CDR1 and CDR2 from the germline V gene are SGHTA and FQGTGA. In DNA, the CDR3 is TGTGCCAGCAGCAAATTATTAGGGACTAGGAGCACAGATACGCAGTATTTT. It translates to CASSKLLGTRSTDTQYF.

This rearrangement joins TRBV27 to TRBJ2-2, with D uncertain. This CDR3 is 14 amino acids long. Germline lookup yields CDR1 MNHEY and CDR2 SMNVEV (reference sequence). Deletions cut 3 bases from V and 6 bases from J, with 11 bases between. CDR3 amino acids: CASSFEVLSGELFF. Here the CDR3 DNA reads TGTGCCAGCAGTTTCGAGGTGCTCTCCGGGGAGCTGTTTTTT.

This clone showed up just once. The chain has TRBV28 and TRBJ2-5; 9 nucleotides match TRBD1. CDR1 and CDR2 (germline): MDHEN, SYDVKM. There are 12 residues in the CDR3. Trimming cost V 2 bases and J 14 bases; bases outside gene matches: 6. The CDR3 DNA sequence: TGTGCCAGCAGTTTACGGACAGGGGCCCTATACTTC. It specifies CASSLRTGALYF.

The chain recombines TRBV29-1 with TRBJ1-2, with a weak D call TRBD1 (6 bases). This CDR3 is 15 amino acids long. Germline values: CDR1 SQVTM, CDR2 ANQGSEA. V was trimmed by 7 bases and J by 0 bases, leaving 18 bases between them. The DNA of the CDR3 is TGCAGCGCCTTCACCGTTGGGACACCTAACTATGGCTACACCTTC. Translated: CSAFTVGTPNYGYTF.

This clone was seen only a few times. This specimen includes other DNA sequences encoding the same CDR3. V usage is TRBV7-9 and J usage is TRBJ2-1; D is unclear. This CDR3 is 11 amino acids long. Germline V CDR1 and CDR2: SEHNR, FQNEAQ (reference sequence). Trimming took 1 base from V and 9 from J, leaving 4 bases between them. CDR3 bases: TGTGCCAGCAGCTTAGGCTTTGAGCAGTTCTTC. It codes for CASSLGFEQFF.

The chain uses TRBV27 and TRBJ2-7, with 7 bases fitting TRBD1. The length of the CDR3 is 14 residues. Trimming removed 4 bases from V and 2 bases from J; junction bases left unmatched: 5. CDR1 is MNHEY and CDR2 is SMNVEV in the germline V gene (reference sequence). CDR3 region: CASSWDRATYEQYF. CDR3 DNA: TGTGCCAGCAGTTGGGACAGAGCCACCTACGAGCAGTACTTC.

The chain employs TRBV19 and TRBJ2-2; TRBD1 agrees at 9 bases. Germline V gene data show CDR1 as LNHDA and CDR2 as SQIVND (reference sequence). V lost 3 bases and J lost 4; bases outside the gene matches: 6. The CDR3 is 16 residues long. The CDR3 DNA reads TGTGCCAGTAGTATCTGGGACAGGGTAGGCACCGGGGAGCTGTTTTTT. Its translation is CASSIWDRVGTGELFF.

This chain links TRBV6-5 with TRBJ2-5, with a weak D call TRBD2 (5 bases). Trimming took off 7 bases at V and 5 bases at J, with 14 bases between the two ends. CDR1 is MNHEY and CDR2 is SVGAGI in the germline V gene. The CDR3 runs to 13 residues. CDR3 DNA sequence: TGTGCCAGCACCGAGGGCAGACGGGAGACCCAGTACTTC. Its protein product is CASTEGRRETQYF.

This clone has a single count. The rearrangement uses TRBV28 and TRBJ2-7; 7 positions agree with TRBD1. The CDR3 is 14 residues long. The trim removed 5 bases at V and 3 bases at J, leaving 7 bases unmatched. The germline CDR1 and CDR2 sequences are MDHEN and SYDVKM. Here the CDR3 reads CASSQTGSNYEQYF. In DNA form, the CDR3 reads TGTGCCAGCAGTCAGACAGGGAGTAACTACGAGCAGTACTTC.

The chain recombines TRBV7-6 with TRBJ2-7; TRBD2 aligns across 9 bases. The CDR3 spans 15 residues. Germline values: CDR1 SGHVS, CDR2 FNYEAQ. The V gene end was trimmed by 5 bases and the J gene end by 6 bases; junction bases not matched to a gene: 11. CDR3 residues: CASSPDAGGPSEQYF. For the CDR3, the DNA is TGTGCCAGCAGCCCGGACGCGGGAGGGCCCTCCGAGCAGTACTTC. The variable domain in full, completed from reference TRBV7-6 and TRBJ2-7, reads GAGVSQSPRYKVTKRGQDVALRCDPISGHVSLYWYRQALGQGPEFLTYFNYEAQQDKSGLPNDRFSAERPEGSISTLTIQRTEQRDSAMYRCASSPDAGGPSEQYFGPGTRLTVT.

This chain connects TRBV29-1 to TRBJ2-2; 10 nucleotides agree with TRBD1. Germline assignment: CDR1 SQVTM and CDR2 ANQGSEA. CDR3 length: 13 amino acids. The junction had 5 bases not matched to a gene; V was cut back by 6 bases and J by 7 bases. CDR3 in DNA: TGCAGCGTCCGACAGGGGGCAGTCGGGGAGCTGTTTTTT. Its protein is CSVRQGAVGELFF.

In DNA form, the CDR3 reads TGTGCCAGCAGCGCACAGGGGGCCCCAACTAATGAAAAACTGTTTTTT. This encodes CASSAQGAPTNEKLFF. The chain recombines TRBV9 with TRBJ1-4, with TRBD1 matching 9 bases. V trimming: 3 bases; J trimming: 0 bases; junction bases outside the gene matches: 3. Germline lookup yields CDR1 SGDLS and CDR2 YYNGEE. CDR3 length: 16 residues.

The chain joins TRBV27 to TRBJ1-1; TRBD1 matches 8 bases. CDR3 length equals 14 residues. The trim removed 6 bases at V and 4 bases at J, leaving 7 bases unmatched. The germline V gene encodes CDR1 MNHEY and CDR2 SMNVEV (reference sequence). CDR3 in amino acids: CASSPDRVLTEAFF. The CDR3 region has the DNA TGTGCCAGCAGCCCGGACAGGGTGCTCACTGAAGCTTTCTTT.

The J gene is TRBJ1-5, the V gene TRBV27; TRBD1 aligns across 9 bases. This CDR3 comprises 15 residues. CDR1 MNHEY and CDR2 SMNVEV come from the germline V gene (reference sequence). V lost 2 bases and J lost 6; bases outside the gene matches: 5. The chain's CDR3 is CASSLTGGFGQPQHF. The DNA of the CDR3 is TGTGCCAGCAGTTTAACAGGGGGCTTTGGTCAGCCCCAGCATTTT.

The chain links TRBV15 to TRBJ2-5, with TRBD2 identical over 8 bases. Germline V gene data show CDR1 as LNHNV and CDR2 as YYDKDF (reference sequence). CDR3 size: 13 residues. V shed 6 bases, J shed 3 bases, and the junction held 3 bases outside the gene matches. The CDR3 nucleotides are TGTGCCACCAGGGTACTAGCGGAAGAGACCCAGTACTTC. Its translation: CATRVLAEETQYF.

This chain joins TRBV29-1 and TRBJ1-1, with no clear D. The CDR3 covers 13 residues. V gave up 5 bases and J gave up 1 base, with 11 bases separating them. CDR1 and CDR2 from the germline V gene are SQVTM and ANQGSEA. The CDR3 is CSVPGWGNTEAFF. Written as DNA, the CDR3 is TGCAGCGTTCCGGGATGGGGGAACACTGAAGCTTTCTTT. Filled out from reference TRBV29-1 and TRBJ1-1, the complete variable domain reads SAVISQKPSRDICQRGTSLTIQCQVDSQVTMMFWYRQQPGQSLTLIATANQGSEATYESGFVIDKFPISRPNLTFSTLTVSNMSPEDSSIYLCSVPGWGNTEAFFGQGTRLTVV.

This sequence joins TRBV28 and TRBJ2-7, with 7 bases aligning to TRBD1. Looked up from germline, CDR1 is MDHEN and CDR2 is SYDVKM. V trimming: 6 bases; J trimming: 2 bases; junction bases outside the gene matches: 16. The CDR3 consists of 17 residues. The CDR3: CASRPSRGTAGTYEQYF. The CDR3 DNA reads as TGTGCCAGCAGACCTTCGCGTGGGACAGCTGGTACCTACGAGCAGTACTTC.

Only one count was recorded for this clone. The chain joins TRBV19 to TRBJ2-7; maybe TRBD1 (6 bases). Deletions cut 3 bases from V and 0 bases from J, with 12 bases between. Germline V gene sequence: CDR1 LNHDA, CDR2 SQIVND (reference sequence). CDR3 length equals 15 residues. CDR3 nucleotide sequence: TGTGCCAGTAGTATCCGAGGGGGATACTCCTACGAGCAGTACTTC. It encodes CASSIRGGYSYEQYF.